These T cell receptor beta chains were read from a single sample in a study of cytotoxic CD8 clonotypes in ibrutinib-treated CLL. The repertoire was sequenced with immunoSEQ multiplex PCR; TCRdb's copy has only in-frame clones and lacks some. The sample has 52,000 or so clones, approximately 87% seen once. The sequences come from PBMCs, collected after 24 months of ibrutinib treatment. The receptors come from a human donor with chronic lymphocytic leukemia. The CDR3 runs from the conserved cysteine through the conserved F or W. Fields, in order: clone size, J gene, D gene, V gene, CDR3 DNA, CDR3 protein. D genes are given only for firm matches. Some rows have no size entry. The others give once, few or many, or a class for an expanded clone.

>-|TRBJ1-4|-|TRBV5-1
TGCGCCAGCAGCTTGGCACCGCCAGAAAAACTGTTTTTT
CASSLAPPEKLFF
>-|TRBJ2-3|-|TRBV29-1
TGCAGCGTTGAAGAGGATCAATGGCCCTCAGATACGCAGTATTTT
CSVEEDQWPSDTQYF
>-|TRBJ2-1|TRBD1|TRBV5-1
TGCGCCAGCAGCTCGGATACGTGGGACAGGGCTTTCGATGAGCAGTTCTTC
CASSSDTWDRAFDEQFF
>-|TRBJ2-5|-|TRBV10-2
TGCGCCAGCAGTGGTTGGCAGAAAGAGACCCAGTACTTC
CASSGWQKETQYF
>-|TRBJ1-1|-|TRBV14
TGTGCCAGCAGCCAAGTGGGGGGCGGGGGGCGCACGGCTTTCTTT
CASSQVGGGGRTAFF
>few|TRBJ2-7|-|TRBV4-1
TGCGCCAGCAGCCAAGAACATGTGGGGGAGCAGTACTTC
CASSQEHVGEQYF
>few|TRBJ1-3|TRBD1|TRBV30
TGTGCCTGGAGTAGGGACAGCGGCTCCGGAAACACCATATATTTT
CAWSRDSGSGNTIYF
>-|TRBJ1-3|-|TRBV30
TGTGCCTGGAGTGTACCCAGCTCTGGAAACACCATATATTTT
CAWSVPSSGNTIYF
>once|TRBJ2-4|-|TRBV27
TGTGCCAGCAGCTCCGACGGGGGCGGAAACATTCAGTACTTC
CASSSDGGGNIQYF
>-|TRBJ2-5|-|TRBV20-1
TGCAGTGCTAGCAACAGGGAGACCCAGTACTTC
CSASNRETQYF
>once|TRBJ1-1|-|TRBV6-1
TGTGCCAGCAGTGTTTCTTCTCTTGGGGGTGAAGCTTTCTTT
CASSVSSLGGEAFF
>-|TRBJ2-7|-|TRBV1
TGCACCAGCAGCCCCGGACTAGCGAAGAATACCTACGAGCAGTACTTC
CTSSPGLAKNTYEQYF
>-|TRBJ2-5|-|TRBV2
TGTGCCAGCAGCCTGACAGGATCAGAGACCCAGTACTTC
CASSLTGSETQYF
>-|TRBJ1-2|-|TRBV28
TGTGCCACCCTAAACCACCTGAACTATGGCTACACCTTC
CATLNHLNYGYTF
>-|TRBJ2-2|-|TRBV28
TGTGCCAGCAGTTCCAGGGGCACCGGGGAGCTGTTTTTT
CASSSRGTGELFF
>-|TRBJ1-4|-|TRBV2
TGTGCCAGCAGTGAACGATTTTCGCAGCGCCCTAATGAAAAACTGTTTTTT
CASSERFSQRPNEKLFF
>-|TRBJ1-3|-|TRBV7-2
TGTGCCAGCAGCTTACAGGTCTCTGGAAACACCATATATTTT
CASSLQVSGNTIYF
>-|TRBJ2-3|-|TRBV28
TGTGCCAGCAGTAAAACAGAAGCCGGCACAGATACGCAGTATTTT
CASSKTEAGTDTQYF
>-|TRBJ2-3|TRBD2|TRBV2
TGTGCCAGCCGGGGAGGGACTAGCGGCACAGATACGCAGTATTTT
CASRGGTSGTDTQYF
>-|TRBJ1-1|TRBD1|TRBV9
TGTGCCAGCAGCCCAGCCGGGACAGTAGGATCGAAAGCTTTCTTT
CASSPAGTVGSKAFF
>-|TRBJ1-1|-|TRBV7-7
TGTGCCAGCAGCTTGGAGCAGGGCACTGAAGCTTTCTTT
CASSLEQGTEAFF
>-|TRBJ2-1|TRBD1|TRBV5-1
TGCGCCAGCAGCTTCGATAGTGGGACAGGGATCAATGAGCAGTTCTTC
CASSFDSGTGINEQFF
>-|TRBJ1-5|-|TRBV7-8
TGTGCCAGCAGCCGGGATAGAGGGAATCAGCCCCAGCATTTT
CASSRDRGNQPQHF
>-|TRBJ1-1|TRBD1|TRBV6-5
TGTGCCAGCAGACTACAGGGGGGAACTGAAGCTTTCTTT
CASRLQGGTEAFF
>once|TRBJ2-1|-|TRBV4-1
TGCGCCAGCAGCCAAGATGGGGCCGCATATAAGCAGTTCTTC
CASSQDGAAYKQFF
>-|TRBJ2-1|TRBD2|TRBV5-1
TGCGCCAGCAGCCCGGGACTAGCGGGAGTTGCTGAGCAGTTCTTC
CASSPGLAGVAEQFF
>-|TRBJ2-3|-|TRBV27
TGTGCCAGCATGGACACAGATACGCAGTATTTT
CASMDTDTQYF
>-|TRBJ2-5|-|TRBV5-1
TGCGCCAGCAGCTTAGGGAGTTTCCAAGAGACCCAGTACTTC
CASSLGSFQETQYF
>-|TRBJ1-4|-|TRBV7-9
TGTGCCAGCAGCTTAGCGGAGAGTTATGAAAAACTGTTTTTT
CASSLAESYEKLFF
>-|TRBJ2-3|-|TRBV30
TGTGCCTGGCGATTGGCAGATACGCAGTATTTT
CAWRLADTQYF
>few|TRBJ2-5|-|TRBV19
TGTGCCAGTAGTATAGCAGGGGAGACCCAGTACTTC
CASSIAGETQYF
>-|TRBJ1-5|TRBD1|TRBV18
TGTGCCAGCTCACCTGAAACGGGACAGGGGAATCTGTATCGCAATCAGCCCCAGCATTTT
CASSPETGQGNLYRNQPQHF
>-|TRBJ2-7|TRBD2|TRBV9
TGTGCCAGCAGCGTCAGCGCGGGGGACTCCTACGAGCAGTACTTC
CASSVSAGDSYEQYF
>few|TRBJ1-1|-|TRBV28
TGTGCCAGCAGAGCGAGGGCTGAAGCTTTCTTT
CASRARAEAFF
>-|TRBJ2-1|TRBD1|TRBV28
TGTGCCAGCAGCAATGGACAGGGGATCATCAATGAGCAGTTCTTC
CASSNGQGIINEQFF
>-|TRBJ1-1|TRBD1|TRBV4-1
TGCGCCAGCAGCCAATGGACAGGGGGTAGCCGTCGGGCTTTCTTT
CASSQWTGGSRRAFF
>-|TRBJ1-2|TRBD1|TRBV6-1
TGTGCCAGCAGTGAAGCTGGACAGGGGGCCGCAGACTATGGCTACACCTTC
CASSEAGQGAADYGYTF
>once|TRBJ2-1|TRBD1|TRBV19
TGTGCCAGTGTGCACACAGGGGGCTCCTACAATGAGCAGTTCTTC
CASVHTGGSYNEQFF
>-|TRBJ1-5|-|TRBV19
TGTGCCAGTAGTATACTGGGGGCGAGGCAGCCCCAGCATTTT
CASSILGARQPQHF
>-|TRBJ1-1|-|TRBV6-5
TGTGCCAGCATTGCGAACACTGAAGCTTTCTTT
CASIANTEAFF
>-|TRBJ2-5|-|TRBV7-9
TGTGCCAGCAGCTTGCTACAGGACCGCCAAGAGACCCAGTACTTC
CASSLLQDRQETQYF
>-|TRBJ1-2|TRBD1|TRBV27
TGTGCCAGCAGTTTAGCGGGACAGGGGCCCTATGGCTACACCTTC
CASSLAGQGPYGYTF